The entry that follows covers one T cell receptor (beta chain) sequence. Its antigen remains unidentified. The data were taken from a study of type 1 regulatory T cells. General study points: Compared with non-type 1 regulatory T cells, type 1 regulatory T cells showed a more restricted TCR repertoire.

TCRdb re-derived calls from the reads in MiXCR, one entry per CDR3 protein. Of 70,000 or so distinct CDR3 sequences listed, around 20% were seen once; the top ten hold more than 7.5%. Trimming stripped 0 bases from V and 10 bases from J, with 11 bases between. This CDR3 is 13 amino acids long. Germline values: CDR1 SGDLS, CDR2 YYNGEE. The TCR originated in a human donor in good health. The chain links TRBV9 to TRBJ2-1, with unresolved D. The sample taken for sequencing was cultured type 1 regulatory T (Tr1) cells, either the whole culture or a sorted fraction (not recorded which). The CDR3 nucleotides are TGTGCCAGCAGCGTAGGCAGGTTGGCAGAGCAGTTCTTC. It codes for CASSVGRLAEQFF.